This T cell receptor (beta chain) was identified during a study of T cell responses to AZD1222 COVID-19 vaccine. Study-wide results and caveats: A rise in Spike-specific TCR breadth and depth followed two AZD1222 doses.

The V segment lost 7 bases and the J segment 0 bases; nucleotides outside the gene matches: 6. CDR1 is LGHDT and CDR2 is YNNKEL in the germline V gene (reference sequence). The CDR3 consists of 15 residues. Points on this clone: Its antigen is unknown.

Some clones are missing from TCRdb's copy, which holds only in-frame ones; the method was immunoSEQ multiplex PCR. This sample has about 210,000 clones, with almost 95% found just once. The sample here was peripheral blood, taken on day 0 of AZD1222 vaccination. This receptor was taken from an adult in good health. The chain combines TRBV3-1 (or the pseudogene TRBV3-2) with TRBJ1-3; TRBD1 aligns across 7 bases. The CDR3 DNA follows: TGTGCCAGCACCATAGACAGGGTCTCTGGAAACACCATATATTTT. This sequence encodes CASTIDRVSGNTIYF.